Sequencing of this T cell receptor (beta chain) was carried out in a study of T cell repertoires in cytomegalovirus infection. Concerning this clonotype itself: The antigen remains unidentified.

V dropped 0 bases and J dropped 2 bases, with 6 bases sitting between them. The CDR3 is 14 amino acids. Germline V gives CDR1 SGHDN, CDR2 FVKESK. TCRdb fed the reads into MiXCR, producing one record per CDR3 protein. The repertoire holds 600,000 to 700,000 distinct CDR3 sequences, with around 32% as singletons. Sequences were derived from cultured PBMCs, sampled from culture after CMV antigen stimulation. The sequence came from a human donor in good health (CMV status not recorded). Some clones in this sample may be carry-over from other donors' samples. The rearrangement links TRBV14 to TRBJ2-3; D is uncertain. The CDR3 DNA sequence: TGTGCCAGCAGCCAAGATTCCCTCACAGATACGCAGTATTTT. Encoded protein: CASSQDSLTDTQYF. Looking up the rest from reference TRBV14 and TRBJ2-3 gives the full variable domain: EAGVTQFPSHSVIEKGQTVTLRCDPISGHDNLYWYRRVMGKEIKFLLHFVKESKQDESGMPNNRFLAERTGGTYSTLKVQPAELEDSGVYFCASSQDSLTDTQYFGPGTRLTVL.